The present T cell receptor beta chain was sequenced within a study of shared clonotypes between healthy human individuals (dated by TCRdb to between 2020 and 2021). The study in broad terms: Three men and two women, aged 18 to 49 years, made up the cohort. Per donor, three plates each were used for CD4 naive and CD4 memory, two for CD8 naive, and one for CD8 memory. Blood TCR repertoires of a handful of healthy adults were deeply sequenced to estimate repertoire size and the extent of clonotype sharing between individuals. Different laboratories and diverse techniques were used to prepare libraries and sequence TCR repertoires, to increase sequencing depth and limit assay-specific biases. Between about 0.8 and 9.5 billion PBMCs per donor were obtained by leukapheresis.

As for this clone: The antigen it recognizes is unknown. Per-base qualities were not stored, and no clone one base away is much larger.

Healthy HIV-negative adults with no recently reported acute infections or vaccinations were included as donors. All donors were Caucasian adults living in Nashville, Tennessee, USA. CD4+ T cells were enriched by magnetic negative selection; naive cells were then positively selected on CD45RA, and the negative fraction formed the memory subset. Blood was obtained by leukapheresis, after which PBMCs were separated by Ficoll-Histopaque density gradient centrifugation and cryopreserved in liquid nitrogen vapor phase. Purity and quantity of every magnetically sorted T cell population were checked by analytical flow cytometry. Each sorted fraction had its genomic DNA isolated and then quantified by UV absorbance on a Nanodrop 2000c. Results the study describes overall, beyond this receptor: Only blood was sampled, and tissue TCR repertoires likely differ from those in blood. Estimated clonotype richness was generally larger for naive than for memory subsets. Approximately 5% of naive CD4, roughly 3.5% of naive CD8, roughly 2.4% of memory CD4, and 0.4% of memory CD8 clonotypes were shared across a few donors. Even with the large sequencing depth, rarefaction of the sorted-subset datasets indicated that sequencing was incomplete. Compared with non-shared clonotypes, clonotypes shared by all four sorted-subset donors had higher generation probabilities. The genetic and exposure-history diversity represented was limited by the small number of donors. Based on pairwise subsampling, the degree of clonotype sharing among donors was expected to be affected by sequencing depth.

TCR CDR3 regions were amplified from genomic DNA by multiplex PCR using the deep immunoSEQ assay. For each cell subset, the extracted genomic DNA was distributed evenly across all wells of several immunoSEQ 96-well plates, and each plate served as one replicate. For sorted subsets, approximately 200 ng of genomic DNA, equivalent to 25,000 to 30,000 T cell genomes, went into each replicate PCR. Purified libraries were quantified with a Qubit 3.0 fluorometer, sized on a Bioanalyzer 2100, and re-quantified with the KAPA Library Quantification kit. Every immunoSEQ 96-well plate was sequenced on a dedicated single-read 150-cycle Illumina NextSeq 550 flow cell. The original pipeline was this. Because the immunoSEQ output held only junctional sequences and lacked quality scores, the filtering could not match the filtering applied to full-length reads. To assign V/J genes and CDR3, sequences were annotated using PyIR, a Python wrapper for IgBLAST v1.9, with IMGT germline references. Reads were removed for weak V/J assignments (E-value above 1e-6), missing CDR3, stop codons, out-of-frame junctions, or ambiguous translated residues. V3J clonotypes were defined by identical inferred V gene, J gene, and CDR3 amino acid sequence. To compute the percentage overlap between repertoires, the number of shared unique clonotypes was divided by the size of the smaller repertoire. Richness of each repertoire was evaluated using RTK rarefaction, the Chao1 estimator, and Recon v2.1 estimates of unobserved clonotypes. OLGA was used to compute generation probabilities for all TCRbeta clonotypes that the gDNA method yielded from a few donors. The table comes from immuneACCESS by way of TCRdb, which keeps in-frame sequences with V and J called. Part of the clones is missing from these tables; in studies checked, under half for an unresolved V gene and the rest for unknown reasons. The V and J calls and clone size are taken from that table; D and trimming were inferred from the DNA. The sample table records 300,000 to 400,000 clones; 73% of these occur just once. Clones ranked in the top ten supply less than 11% of the sample.

The germline V gene (reference sequence) supplies CDR1 SGHNT and CDR2 YYREEE. V is pared back by 5 bases and J by 0 bases, with 19 bases lying between the germline termini. The CDR3 runs 17 residues from the cysteine to the phenylalanine. Only the CDR3 DNA is retained, 51 bases long and in frame from the first base. The chain links TRBV5-4 with TRBJ2-3, and the D gene may be TRBD2, 6 bases matching. The source is a man aged 25-45 years in good health. What was sequenced was memory CD4+ T cells sorted from blood. The sample's cell subset or site label, decoded: CD45RA-negative fraction. In nucleotides, the sequence is TGTGCCAGCAGGACTTTTATGCCTAGCGCTAGCACAGATACGCAGTATTTT. Translated, this is CASRTFMPSASTDTQYF.